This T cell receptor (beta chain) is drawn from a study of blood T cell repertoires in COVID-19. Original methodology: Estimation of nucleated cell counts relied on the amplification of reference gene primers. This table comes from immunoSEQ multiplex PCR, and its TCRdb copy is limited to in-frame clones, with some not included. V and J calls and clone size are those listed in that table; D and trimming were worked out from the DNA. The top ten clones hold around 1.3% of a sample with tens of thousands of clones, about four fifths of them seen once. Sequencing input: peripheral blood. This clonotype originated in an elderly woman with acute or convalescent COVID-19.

CDR3 region: CASSGQINTEAFF. In DNA form, the CDR3 reads TGTGCCAGCAGCGGACAGATCAACACTGAAGCTTTCTTT. The chain links TRBV12-3 or TRBV12-4 to TRBJ1-1; D perhaps matches TRBD1 (6 bases). The CDR3 sequence is 13 residues long. Trimming cost V 6 bases and J 2 bases, with 10 bases left between them.